The clone carrying this TCR beta chain was counted at least ten times. Its antigen is still unknown. For TCRbeta, the library was prepared with unique molecular identifiers. TCRdb redid the calling of the PCR reads with MiXCR, one entry per CDR3 protein. Counted here are about 460,000 distinct CDR3 sequences, approximately 10% occurring once; the ten biggest clones make up about 15%. This sample was taken from a study of T-cell reconstitution after alpha-beta-depleted transplantation in children. Study-wide results and caveats: Recipient T cells and thymic progenitors that survived were the source of the high TCRbeta diversity seen at day 60 in some patients. T-cell numbers and diversity, one year after transplant, stemmed largely from T cells that were newly produced. Reports say that about two months after transplant, the alpha-beta T cells came out of several hundred graft clones that had expanded.

V gave up 5 bases and J gave up 6 bases, with 16 bases separating them. The length of the CDR3 is 14 residues. Germline lookup yields CDR1 SGHRS and CDR2 YFSETQ. Sequenced here: PBMCs, mostly from graft donor cells, sampled 180 days after TCRalphabeta/CD19-depleted stem cell transplant. The V call is TRBV5-1, the J call TRBJ2-3; D perhaps matches TRBD2 (6 bases). The origin of this receptor is a female patient aged 2 to 10 who had a stem cell transplant for aplastic anemia, so the T cells may come from the graft donor. CDR3 sequence: CASRTGAGVDTQYF. The CDR3 nucleotides are TGCGCCAGCAGGACGGGAGCTGGAGTGGATACGCAGTATTTT.